The 14 T cell receptor beta chains below all came from one sample that was sequenced in a study of cytomegalovirus exposure and HLA in healthy donors. Amplification used 60 Vbeta primers and 13 Jbeta primers. The table came from immunoSEQ multiplex PCR; TCRdb's copy has only in-frame clones and leaves some out. The data contain some 100,000 clones, 62% of them singletons. The material sequenced was PBMCs. The receptors were sampled from a woman under 40 in good health and CMV-seropositive.

J is TRBJ1-1 and V is TRBV19, with D possibly matching TRBD1 (6 bases). From germline, CDR1 is LNHDA and CDR2 SQIVND (reference sequence). Trimming pared 4 bases from V and 4 bases from J, leaving 16 bases between. CDR3 length: 15 amino acids. This CDR3 is CASSKRGGSFTEAFF. The CDR3 coding sequence is TGTGCCAGTAGTAAGAGGGGGGGCTCGTTCACTGAAGCTTTCTTT.

This clone was seen a single time. This sequence joins TRBV5-4 and TRBJ2-3; D gene unclear. CDR3 length equals 13 residues. Trimming removed 0 bases from V and 4 bases from J, with 6 bases in between. Germline CDR1 and CDR2: SGHNT and YYREEE (reference sequence). In DNA form, the CDR3 reads TGTGCCAGCAGCTTGGTTAGCTCAGATACGCAGTATTTT. Protein: CASSLVSSDTQYF. Full variable domain (rest looked up from reference TRBV5-4 and TRBJ2-3): ETGVTQSPTHLIKTRGQQVTLRCSSQSGHNTVSWYQQALGQGPQFIFQYYREEENGRGNFPPRFSGLQFPNYSSELNVNALELDDSALYLCASSLVSSDTQYFGPGTRLTVL.

Notes on this clone: The germline gene is not matched at one end of the junction; a read error may be the cause. This chain uses TRBV7-9 with TRBJ2-2; 9 bases fit TRBD2. The CDR3 contains 16 residues. Germline values: CDR1 SEHNR, CDR2 FQNEAQ (reference sequence). The CDR3 DNA sequence: TGTTCCAGCAGCTTAGTTAGCGGGGGACACACCGGGGAGCTGTTTTTT. It is translated as CSSSLVSGGHTGELFF.

The V and J genes are TRBV2 and TRBJ2-7, with D hard to call. The CDR3 sequence is 13 residues long. Germline CDR1 reads SNHLY; CDR2 reads FYNNEI. Trimming shortened V by 6 bases and J by 2 bases, and 11 bases separated the two germline ends. The CDR3 reads CASRPAGPYEQYF. The CDR3 bases are TGTGCCAGCAGGCCCGCTGGCCCCTACGAGCAGTACTTC.

The chain joins TRBV5-6 to TRBJ2-5, with 9 bases aligning to TRBD1. V lost 0 bases, J lost 5 bases, and 5 bases stayed unmatched. This CDR3 spans 15 amino acids. CDR1 is SGHDT, CDR2 YYEEEE, per germline. The CDR3 sequence: CASSLGNRGQETQYF. The DNA for the CDR3 is TGTGCCAGCAGCTTGGGGAACAGGGGGCAGGAGACCCAGTACTTC.

This clone was observed a single time. The V gene is TRBV27, the J gene TRBJ1-4; D ambiguous. Germline assignment: CDR1 MNHEY and CDR2 SMNVEV (reference sequence). The CDR3 has 15 amino acids. V was pared by 9 bases and J by 0 bases, with 14 bases between. This CDR3 reads CASKGGTATNEKLFF. The CDR3 DNA reads TGTGCCAGTAAAGGAGGTACTGCAACTAATGAAAAACTGTTTTTT.

V and J are TRBV30 and TRBJ2-2; TRBD2 aligns across 13 bases. Germline V CDR1 and CDR2: GTSNPN, SVGIG (reference sequence). V lost 3 bases to trimming and J lost 5 bases; unmatched junction nucleotides: 0. This CDR3 is 14 amino acids long. The CDR3 is CAWRTSGGTGELFF. In DNA, the CDR3 is TGTGCCTGGAGGACTAGCGGGGGGACCGGGGAGCTGTTTTTT. Full variable domain (remainder filled in from reference TRBV30 and TRBJ2-2): SQTIHQWPATLVQPVGSPLSLECTVEGTSNPNLYWYRQAAGRGLQLLFYSVGIGQISSEVPQNLSASRPQDRQFILSSKKLLLSDSGFYLCAWRTSGGTGELFFGEGSRLTVL.

This clone has a handful of counts. The chain carries TRBV19 and TRBJ1-2; D call uncertain. The CDR3 has 14 residues. With 5 bases removed from V and 1 base from J, the gap between germline ends came to 11 bases. Germline loops: CDR1 LNHDA, CDR2 SQIVND (reference sequence). The CDR3 sequence is CASSAVGVNYGYTF. The CDR3 DNA reads as TGTGCCAGTAGTGCAGTCGGGGTTAACTATGGCTACACCTTC.

The rearrangement links TRBV19 to TRBJ2-4, with TRBD1 matching 9 bases. Germline V lookup: CDR1 LNHDA, CDR2 SQIVND (reference sequence). This CDR3 contains 15 residues. V dropped 6 bases and J dropped 6; count of bases not matched to a gene: 9. The CDR3 here is CASRTLDRGLNIQYF. The CDR3 DNA is TGTGCCAGTAGAACATTGGACAGGGGCCTAAACATTCAGTACTTC.

The rearrangement links TRBV7-2 to TRBJ1-2; 9 nucleotides align to TRBD1. The germline V gene has CDR1 SGHTA and CDR2 FQGNSA. CDR3 length equals 13 residues. Trimming took 5 bases from V and 6 from J; bases not matched to a gene: 4. CDR3 residues: CASSPRQGDGYTF. Here the CDR3 DNA reads TGTGCCAGCAGCCCCCGACAGGGGGATGGCTACACCTTC.

This chain uses TRBV18 with TRBJ1-3; D ambiguous. This CDR3 is built from 14 residues. Trimming took off 1 base at V and 4 bases at J, with 8 bases between the two ends. Germline loops: CDR1 KGHSH, CDR2 LQKENI. The CDR3, as DNA: TGTGCCAGCTCACCACGAGGTGGGGGAAACACCATATATTTT. Protein: CASSPRGGGNTIYF.

This chain connects TRBV28 to TRBJ1-2; D is uncertain. The V gene lost 2 bases and the J gene lost 6 bases, with 7 bases spanning the gap. This CDR3 comprises 12 residues. Germline V gene sequence: CDR1 MDHEN, CDR2 SYDVKM. This CDR3 is CASSLVQDGYTF. The CDR3 bases are TGTGCCAGCAGTTTAGTACAAGATGGCTACACCTTC.

The genes are TRBV30 and TRBJ1-5; D call uncertain. Looked up from germline, CDR1 is GTSNPN and CDR2 is SVGIG (reference sequence). The CDR3 runs to 13 residues. With 1 base removed from V and 6 bases from J, the gap between germline ends came to 10 bases. CDR3 coding DNA: TGTGCCTGGAGTGGGCGGTTACTTCAGCCCCAGCATTTT. As protein: CAWSGRLLQPQHF.

This chain joins TRBV7-7 and TRBJ2-5; D not resolved. Germline V gene sequence: CDR1 SSHAT, CDR2 FNYEAQ (reference sequence). V lost 3 bases and J 1 base, leaving 6 bases between the germline ends. This CDR3 region has 13 residues. CDR3 in amino acids: CASSFNTQETQYF. The CDR3 DNA reads TGTGCCAGCAGCTTTAACACCCAAGAGACCCAGTACTTC. Supplemented by reference TRBV7-7 and TRBJ2-5, the full variable domain reads GAGVSQSPRYKVTKRGQDVTLRCDPISSHATLYWYQQALGQGPEFLTYFNYEAQPDKSGLPSDRFSAERPEGSISTLTIQRTEQRDSAMYRCASSFNTQETQYFGPGTRLLVL.